Listed here are 5 T cell receptor beta chains from one sample, sequenced in a study of graft-versus-host responses after intestinal transplantation. Their cognate antigens are unknown. Profiled with immunoSEQ multiplex PCR; TCRdb holds only in-frame clones, not every one. The profile shows approximately 92,000 clones, about 89% of them singletons. This sample comprised unstimulated CD8+ T cells sorted from spleen or lymph node cells, obtained before intestinal transplant. The receptors shown here come from a human donor who received an intestinal transplant.

This clone was seen just once. The V call is TRBV28, the J call TRBJ2-3; D remains unclear. V was shortened by 6 bases and J by 6 bases, with 13 bases between the two germline ends. Germline V gene lookup returns CDR1 MDHEN and CDR2 SYDVKM. This CDR3 is 13 amino acids long. The CDR3 sequence: CASSPTSWDTQYF. The CDR3 DNA sequence: TGTGCCAGCAGCCCCACGAGCTGGGATACGCAGTATTTT.

The CDR3 reads CASAGVYGYTF. As DNA, the CDR3 is TGTGCCTCCGCGGGGGTCTATGGCTACACCTTC. This chain connects TRBV25-1 to TRBJ1-2, with a possible D match to TRBD1 (5 bases). The CDR3 loop spans 11 amino acids. Germline V lookup: CDR1 MGHDK, CDR2 SYGVNS. With 11 bases removed from V and 4 bases from J, the gap between germline ends came to 11 bases.

The chain employs TRBV6-1 and TRBJ1-1; unclear D gene. V lost 6 bases and J 0 bases, leaving 8 bases between the germline ends. This CDR3 comprises 13 residues. Germline CDR1 and CDR2: MNHNS and SASEGT. The CDR3 sequence is CASRVFMNTEAFF. Written as DNA, the CDR3 is TGTGCCAGCAGGGTCTTCATGAACACTGAAGCTTTCTTT.

This chain joins TRBV28 and TRBJ2-7; 8 nucleotides match TRBD1. The CDR3 is made up of 13 amino acids. V gave up 7 bases and J gave up 2 bases; unmatched junction bases: 4. Germline values: CDR1 MDHEN, CDR2 SYDVKM. In DNA, the CDR3 is TGTGCCAGCAAAGGGACAGGCGCCTACGAGCAGTACTTC. Protein product: CASKGTGAYEQYF.

A few counts support this clone. This chain links TRBV4-1 with TRBJ2-7; 8 bases line up with TRBD2. V was clipped by 0 bases and J by 3 bases; unmatched bases: 10. The CDR3 contains 17 residues. The germline gives CDR1 MGHRA, CDR2 YSYEKL. CDR3 residues: CASSQDGASGFLYEQYF. The CDR3 nucleotides are TGCGCCAGCAGCCAAGACGGGGCTAGCGGGTTCCTCTACGAGCAGTACTTC.